This T cell receptor beta chain is drawn from a study of cytomegalovirus exposure and HLA in healthy donors (TCRdb year 2017). For the wider study: According to an earlier analysis of a few hundred of the donors, 150 million to 200 million T cells yielded 95 million to 140 million unique TCR beta sequences and about 300 Gb of sequence data. Approximately 330 gigabases of sequencing data and around 80 million unique TCR sequences made up an early release that covered approximately 650 HLA-typed donors. Rather than drawing on any new phenotypic data, the later analysis identified candidate immune exposures from TCR beta sequences and the way those sequences occurred across donors. Across about 380 genotyped donors of the cohort, an average of about 240,000 unique TCR beta nucleotide sequences per donor were sequenced, and roughly a sixth of those sequences were non-productive. Typing coverage varied by locus: roughly 629-640 donors for A, B, C, DRB1 and DQB1; roughly 510 for DQA1; nearly 610 for DPA1; fewer than 480 for DPB1. In addition to the first cohort of 666 subjects, a separate validation cohort of 100 to 150 different subjects was used. HLA typing included class I and class II loci at four-digit resolution. Donor age, sex, ethnicity and CMV serostatus were collected together with the repertoire data. Of the 300 to 500 genotyped donors, less than 90% were placed in the genetic ancestry cluster associated with self-reported Caucasian donors. A later genetic analysis used genome-wide SNP genotypes for about 60% of the roughly 700 donors, treating that subset as a discovery cohort. All discovery cohort repertoires had been generated using a single sequencing platform. The study profiled the T cell repertoires of hundreds of subjects by immunosequencing and related them to cytomegalovirus serostatus. In a later analysis, previously published TCR beta repertoires from several hundred donors were re-analyzed and high-resolution HLA genotyping was added so that TCR occurrence patterns could be studied. Because of strong linkage in the cohort, four to six DR-DQ haplotypes were treated as single units for association and clustering. To predict cytomegalovirus infection status, the study brought together high-throughput TCR immunosequencing, statistical association of individual TCRs with disease status, and machine learning. In an earlier analysis of 500 to 650 of the donors, high-throughput TCR beta sequencing was used to judge whether each TCR beta V gene segment behaved as functional or pseudogenic. The study aimed to test whether signatures of past pathogen exposure could be identified by cataloging public T cell receptors. Broader findings and caveats from the paper: Most TCR sequences were seen in very few donors, while some public TCRs were found in many individuals. According to a later genetic analysis, donors in an Asian-associated ancestry cluster had fewer N-insertions in productive TCRs than the approximately 700-donor mean. In a later analysis, TCR association rates were found to vary across HLA loci, with the most associated TCRs seen for DRB1 alleles and the fewest for HLA-C alleles. In both the original and validation cohorts, the classifier was reported to diagnose cytomegalovirus status with high specificity and sensitivity. When HLA alleles, especially DR and DQ, strongly co-occurred, attributing TCR associations to individual alleles was difficult. A later genetic analysis associated a missense DCLRE1C variant with V-gene and J-gene trimming of TCR beta chains, and an independent cohort replicated the association. Broadly in line with IMGT annotations, most TCR beta V segments showed up in productive rearrangements about 87% or about 30% of the time in an earlier analysis of under 700 of the donors. In vitro tests confirmed that a few of the cytomegalovirus-associated TCR beta chains recognize cytomegalovirus antigens. HLA typing was unavailable for some donors at each locus, so association tests used only the typed subset. Because the 87-base-pair reads could not distinguish some IMGT-functional V segments, including TRBV6-2 and TRBV6-3, those segments were excluded. Because counts were too low, more than 15 rarely observed V segments, including chromosome 9 orphons, were left out of the earlier analysis of about 620 of the donors. For the cohort, immune exposure information was limited to CMV serostatus. According to a later analysis, parvovirus B19, influenza, CMV and Epstein-Barr virus appeared linked to several top co-occurrence clusters. A total of some 180 TCR beta chains were listed by the study as associated with cytomegalovirus. In a later analysis, most CMV-associated TCR beta chains were found to appear HLA-restricted, with HLA associations seemingly driven largely by CMV exposure. In a later analysis, HLA-associated TCR beta chains showed more clonal expansion and lower generation probabilities than non-associated chains that were equally common. In a later analysis, 15,000 to 20,000 TCR beta sequences were associated with specific HLA alleles at a false discovery rate of 0.05. A further reported finding was that TCR beta sequences accurately predicted the HLA-A and HLA-B alleles for most subjects in the first cohort. A cluster of highly shared sequence variants was judged likely to be a technical artifact of the sequencing pipeline. Roughly uniform sequencing depth across donors was assumed in presence/absence analyses, although this assumption may not hold. Linkage disequilibrium might explain the correlated functional status among segregating V segments, but an unknown experimental factor could not be excluded. The cohort was sequenced for TCR beta chains only, and without alpha or paired-chain data the features that could be detected were limited. It was suggested by the authors that the approach could potentially be generalized to other disease states and immunological phenotypes.

Library prep was done by the immunoSEQ multiplex PCR assay. For the multiplex PCR, a mixture combining 60 forward primers for TCR Vbeta segments and 13 reverse primers for TCR Jbeta segments was used. The CDR3 region of rearranged TCR beta genes was amplified from genomic DNA with a multiplex PCR assay. On the Illumina HiSeq System, the amplified TCR beta libraries were sequenced as 87-base-pair reads. As for the original processing: A later analysis counted 65 million to 90 million unique TCR beta chains across the 666 repertoires, and some 11 million of these chains were shared by at least two donors. To remove PCR and sequencing errors, raw reads were error-corrected and collapsed into unique sequences using a nearest-neighbor algorithm that merged closely related sequences. CDR3 sequences were aligned to IMGT reference sequences to assign V, D and J gene segments. For a sequence to be retained, at least a six-nucleotide match to both a V gene segment and a J gene segment was required. Rearrangements were called productive when the CDR3 lacked stop codons and stayed in frame with V and J; all others were non-productive. Following IMGT convention, CDR3 was defined as the stretch from the second conserved V-encoded cysteine to the conserved J-encoded phenylalanine. Sequences without an unambiguous match to a single V gene segment were excluded from the earlier analysis of approximately 600 of the donors. An earlier analysis of fewer than 750 of the donors classified V segments as functional when productive rearrangements were above 56.7% and as segregating when the standard deviation between donors was above 5%. A statistical classification framework was developed to diagnose cytomegalovirus status using the catalog of TCR beta chain sequences. In a later analysis, V and J genes were assigned by comparing TCR nucleotide sequences against IMGT/GENE-DB human TR gene sequences. In a later analysis, CDR3 sequences and most-parsimonious VDJ recombination scenarios were assigned using the TCRdist pipeline. In a later analysis, each TCR beta chain was defined by its CDR3 amino acid sequence together with its V-gene family, and reads without a unique V-gene family were excluded. As a way to deal with suspected cross-contamination and a sequencing artifact, a later analysis dropped approximately 590 nucleotide sequences that were highly shared and had low generation probability. In a later analysis, a clonal expansion index for each public chain was calculated from normalized within-repertoire ranks of inferred template counts. Generation probabilities in a later analysis came from a VDJ recombination model fitted to out-of-frame rearrangements, and those results were checked against IGoR. In a later analysis, TCR-TCR, TCR-HLA and TCR-CMV co-occurrence was scored with hypergeometric tests, and a repertoire-size bias correction was applied to TCR pairs. A later analysis estimated false discovery rates by permuting HLA or CMV assignments 20 times. In a later analysis, co-occurring TCRs were grouped with DBSCAN, and TCRdist sequence similarity was added when clustering was performed within HLA-allele-positive subsets. For co-occurrence clustering, repertoires with fewer than 30,000 or more than 120,000 public chains were excluded, along with roughly 5 repertoires with anomalous nucleotide sharing. TCRdb carries this immuneACCESS record with in-frame sequences only. Its versions omit some clonotypes, under half of them owing to an unresolved V gene in the studies checked, with the rest unexplained. For V, J and clone size, that table is used; D and trimming come from the DNA. This sample holds 60,000 or so clones; about 72% were observed only once. Together, the top ten hold approximately 3.4% of the sample.

On this clone itself: It has no known antigen specificity. No base-level quality is on record; no much larger clone is a single base apart.

For CDR1 and CDR2, the germline V gene (reference sequence) lists SGHKS and YYEKEE. Spanning cysteine to phenylalanine, the CDR3 consists of 15 amino acids. The entry retains the CDR3 DNA only, 45 bases that are in frame from base 1. From V the trimming removes 4 bases and from J it removes 0 bases, while the gene matches leave 6 bases of the junction unaccounted for. The cohort comprised some 700 healthy bone marrow donors. Cohort members were all nominally healthy when sampled, although unrecorded immune exposures were likely present. The donor tested CMV seropositive and was one of the 289 seropositive cohort members. A peripheral blood sample was provided by each donor, and peripheral blood mononuclear cells were used for TCR beta sequencing. Genomic DNA was extracted from the blood cell samples with the Qiagen DNeasy Blood Extraction Kit.

The sequence is built from TRBV5-5 and TRBJ2-7; the central 8 bases match TRBD1. Sample: PBMCs. The sequence was collected from a woman aged 40 to 55 in good health and CMV-seropositive. The DNA reads as follows: TGTGCCAGCAGCCTACCTACAGGGGGCTCCTACGAGCAGTACTTC. The encoded protein is CASSLPTGGSYEQYF.